This T cell receptor beta chain was recovered during a study of cytomegalovirus exposure and HLA in healthy donors. Germline CDR1 and CDR2: SGHTA and FQGNSA. The J segment lost 2 bases and the V segment lost 5 bases, leaving 5 bases of the junction unmatched. The CDR3 length is 14 residues. Primers included in the PCR were 60 Vbeta and 13 Jbeta primers. Profiling relied on immunoSEQ multiplex PCR, and the TCRdb table lists in-frame clones only, not all of them. This table holds around 110,000 clones, roughly 69% found once. Comments on this clone: The antigen remains undetermined.

Study outcomes and limitations: Rarity characterized most TCR sequences, yet some public TCRs appeared in many donors. Among CMV-associated TCR beta chains, most appeared HLA-restricted in a later analysis.

The clonotype originates from a woman in her 30s in good health and CMV-seronegative. The sample was PBMCs. V and J are TRBV7-2 and TRBJ2-7; 8 nucleotides line up with TRBD1. CDR3 amino acids: CASSAPGQAYEQYF. The DNA of the CDR3 is TGTGCCAGCAGCGCACCGGGACAGGCCTACGAGCAGTACTTC.